A selection of T cell receptor beta chains follows, all from one sample in a study of cytomegalovirus exposure and HLA in healthy donors. The protocol was immunoSEQ multiplex PCR, while the TCRdb copy is restricted to in-frame clones and leaves out a portion. The top ten hold over 12% of the sample, which has approximately 190,000 clones, around 82% seen once. Specimen: PBMCs. The receptor source for this set is a woman in her 30s in good health and CMV-seropositive. Both conserved end residues are part of each CDR3. The D gene is left open where the match is weak. Clone size is shown for a subset of rows, as once, few, many or a class of expanded clone.

-	TRBD2	TRBV29-1	TRBJ2-3	CSVDGGSVVDTQYF	TGCAGCGTTGATGGCGGGAGTGTTGTGGATACGCAGTATTTT
once	TRBD1	TRBV5-1	TRBJ2-1	CASSSDRAHEQFF	TGCGCCAGCAGTTCCGACAGGGCCCATGAGCAGTTCTTC
-	TRBD1	TRBV27	TRBJ1-2	CASSLDRGGYGYTF	TGTGCCAGCAGCTTAGACAGGGGAGGCTATGGCTACACCTTC
-	-	TRBV27	TRBJ2-7	CASSSDRRSYEQYF	TGTGCCAGCAGTTCGGACAGACGCTCCTACGAGCAGTACTTC
-	-	TRBV2	TRBJ1-4	CASSPGGGKEKLFF	TGTGCCAGCAGCCCCGGGGGGGGGAAGGAAAAACTGTTTTTT
-	TRBD1	TRBV29-1	TRBJ1-2	CSAYRGDYGYTF	TGCAGCGCTTACAGGGGCGACTATGGCTACACCTTC
-	TRBD1	TRBV6-6	TRBJ1-4	CASSYRGQPNEKLFF	TGTGCCAGCAGTTACCGGGGACAGCCTAATGAAAAACTGTTTTTT
-	-	TRBV29-1	TRBJ2-7	CSVESAGINEQYF	TGCAGCGTTGAGTCCGCAGGCATCAACGAGCAGTACTTC
-	TRBD1	TRBV10-3	TRBJ1-6	CAISGWDREYNSPLHF	TGTGCCATCAGTGGGTGGGACAGGGAATATAATTCACCCCTCCACTTT
-	TRBD2	TRBV30	TRBJ2-7	CALGRAGGPGVEQYF	TGTGCCCTAGGTAGGGCGGGAGGGCCAGGAGTGGAGCAGTACTTC
-	-	TRBV5-4	TRBJ2-5	CASSPRGWETQYF	TGTGCCAGCAGCCCCCGGGGATGGGAGACCCAGTACTTC
-	TRBD2	TRBV7-2	TRBJ2-3	CASSGALPSGGFYF	TGTGCCAGCAGCGGTGCCCTCCCTAGCGGGGGCTTTTATTTT
-	-	TRBV27	TRBJ2-1	CASRRTEQSYNEQFF	TGTGCCAGCAGGCGGACAGAGCAGTCCTACAATGAGCAGTTCTTC
-	TRBD1	TRBV7-9	TRBJ1-3	CASSYQGTVSGNTIYF	TGTGCCAGCAGCTACCAAGGGACAGTCTCTGGAAACACCATATATTTT
-	-	TRBV4-1	TRBJ2-5	CASSPGHLVETQYF	TGCGCCAGCAGCCCGGGACACCTCGTGGAGACCCAGTACTTC
-	-	TRBV14	TRBJ1-3	CASSHSTLLSGNTIYF	TGTGCCAGCAGCCATTCCACACTACTCTCTGGAAACACCATATATTTT
once	-	TRBV9	TRBJ1-1	CASSDLGGDTEAFF	TGTGCCAGCAGCGACCTGGGAGGGGACACTGAAGCTTTCTTT
-	-	TRBV2	TRBJ1-6	CASSESWSRNNSPLHF	TGTGCCAGCAGTGAATCCTGGAGTCGTAATAATTCACCCCTCCACTTT
-	-	TRBV27	TRBJ1-4	CASSLSGWDEKLFF	TGTGCCAGCAGTTTGTCAGGGTGGGATGAAAAACTGTTTTTT
-	TRBD1	TRBV5-5	TRBJ1-2	CASSSWTGINYGYTF	TGTGCCAGCAGCTCGTGGACAGGCATCAACTATGGCTACACCTTC
-	TRBD1	TRBV2	TRBJ2-4	CASSEEGTGGKNIQYF	TGTGCCAGCAGTGAAGAAGGGACAGGGGGAAAAAACATTCAGTACTTC
-	TRBD2	TRBV5-4	TRBJ2-7	CASSARLAGAYEQYF	TGTGCCAGCAGCGCCCGACTAGCGGGGGCCTACGAGCAGTACTTC